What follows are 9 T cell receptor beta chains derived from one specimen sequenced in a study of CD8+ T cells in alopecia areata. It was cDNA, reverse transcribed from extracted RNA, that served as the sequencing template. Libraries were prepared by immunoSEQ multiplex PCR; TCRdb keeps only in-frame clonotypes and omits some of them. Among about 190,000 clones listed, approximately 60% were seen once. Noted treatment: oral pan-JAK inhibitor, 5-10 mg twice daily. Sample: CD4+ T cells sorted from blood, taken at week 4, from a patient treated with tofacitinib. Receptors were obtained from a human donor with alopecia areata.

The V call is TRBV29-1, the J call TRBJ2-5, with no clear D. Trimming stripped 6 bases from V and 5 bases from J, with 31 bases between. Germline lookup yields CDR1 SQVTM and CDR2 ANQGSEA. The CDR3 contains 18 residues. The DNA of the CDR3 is TGCAGCGTGGACCTCTCTATCAGCGCCCACTATATGCGTGAGACCCAGTACTTC. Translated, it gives CSVDLSISAHYMRETQYF.

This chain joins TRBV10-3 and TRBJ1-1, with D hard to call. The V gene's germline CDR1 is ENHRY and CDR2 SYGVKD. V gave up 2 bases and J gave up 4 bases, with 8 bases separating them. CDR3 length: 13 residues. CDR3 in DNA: TGTGCCATCAGTGAGAGGGTGGTCACTGAAGCTTTCTTT. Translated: CAISERVVTEAFF.

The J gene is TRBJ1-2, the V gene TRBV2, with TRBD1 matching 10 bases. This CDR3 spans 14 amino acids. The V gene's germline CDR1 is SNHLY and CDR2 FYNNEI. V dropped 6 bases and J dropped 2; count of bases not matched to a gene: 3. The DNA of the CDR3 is TGTGCCAGCAGGCCGGGACAGGGGAACTATGGCTACACCTTC. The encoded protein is CASRPGQGNYGYTF.

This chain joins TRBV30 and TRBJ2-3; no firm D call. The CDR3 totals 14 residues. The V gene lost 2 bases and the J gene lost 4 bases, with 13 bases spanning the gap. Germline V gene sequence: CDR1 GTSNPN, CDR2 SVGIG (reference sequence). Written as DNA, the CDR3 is TGTGCCTGGAGTCCCCCATGGAGCCCAGATACGCAGTATTTT. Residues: CAWSPPWSPDTQYF.

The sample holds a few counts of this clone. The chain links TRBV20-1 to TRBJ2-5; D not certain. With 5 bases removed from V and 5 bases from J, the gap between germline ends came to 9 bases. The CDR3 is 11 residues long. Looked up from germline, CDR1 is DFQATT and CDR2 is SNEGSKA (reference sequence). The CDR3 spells CSARSSETQYF. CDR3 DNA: TGCAGTGCTCGTAGTTCTGAGACCCAGTACTTC.

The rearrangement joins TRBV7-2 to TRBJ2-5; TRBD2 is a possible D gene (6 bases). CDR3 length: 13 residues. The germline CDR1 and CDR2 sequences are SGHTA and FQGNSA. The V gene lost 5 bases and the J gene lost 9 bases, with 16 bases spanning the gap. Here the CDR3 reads CASSPRDRGAQYF. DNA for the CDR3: TGTGCCAGCAGCCCAAGGGACCGCGGGGCCCAGTACTTC.

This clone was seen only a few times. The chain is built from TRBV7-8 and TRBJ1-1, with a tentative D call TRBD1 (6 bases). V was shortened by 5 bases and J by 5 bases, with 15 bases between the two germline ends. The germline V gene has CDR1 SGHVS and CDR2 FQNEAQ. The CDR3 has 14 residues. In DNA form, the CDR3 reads TGTGCCAGCAGCGCAAACAGGGTTTGGACTGAAGCTTTCTTT. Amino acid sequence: CASSANRVWTEAFF.

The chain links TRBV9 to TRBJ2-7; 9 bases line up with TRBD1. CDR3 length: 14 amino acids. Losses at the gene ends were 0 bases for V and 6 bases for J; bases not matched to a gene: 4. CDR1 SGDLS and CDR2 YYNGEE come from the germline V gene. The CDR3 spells CASSVVGTGTEQYF. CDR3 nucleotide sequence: TGTGCCAGCAGCGTAGTGGGGACAGGGACCGAGCAGTACTTC.

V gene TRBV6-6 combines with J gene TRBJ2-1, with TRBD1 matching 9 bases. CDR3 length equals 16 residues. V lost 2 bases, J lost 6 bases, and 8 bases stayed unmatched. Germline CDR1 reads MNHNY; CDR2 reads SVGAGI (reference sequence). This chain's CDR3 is CASSYSHGGQGNEQFF. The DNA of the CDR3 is TGTGCCAGCAGTTACAGCCATGGGGGACAGGGCAATGAGCAGTTCTTC.